The entry below describes one T cell receptor (beta chain). Antigen specificity is unknown. Measured with immunoSEQ multiplex PCR; TCRdb has only the in-frame clones, and not every one. This table holds roughly 2,700 clones, around 81% found once. This entry comes from a study of immune evolution from preneoplasia to lung adenocarcinoma. Overall study findings and caveats: Later-stage lesions seemingly showed higher T cell density and diversity than normal lung.

Two lung cancer pathologists independently confirmed each histologic diagnosis. The CDR3 sequence is 16 residues long. The source of this sequence is a person aged 55-80 years with lung adenocarcinoma. The sample taken for sequencing was FFPE adjacent normal lung tissue. The rearrangement joins TRBV21-1 to TRBJ1-5; the listed D gene, TRBD1, was not tested against the DNA. TRBV21-1 is marked as a pseudogene. CDR3 amino acids: CASSNLPGRINQPQHF. The CDR3 DNA sequence: TGTGCCAGCAGCAACCTTCCTGGCAGGATCAATCAGCCCCAGCATTTT.